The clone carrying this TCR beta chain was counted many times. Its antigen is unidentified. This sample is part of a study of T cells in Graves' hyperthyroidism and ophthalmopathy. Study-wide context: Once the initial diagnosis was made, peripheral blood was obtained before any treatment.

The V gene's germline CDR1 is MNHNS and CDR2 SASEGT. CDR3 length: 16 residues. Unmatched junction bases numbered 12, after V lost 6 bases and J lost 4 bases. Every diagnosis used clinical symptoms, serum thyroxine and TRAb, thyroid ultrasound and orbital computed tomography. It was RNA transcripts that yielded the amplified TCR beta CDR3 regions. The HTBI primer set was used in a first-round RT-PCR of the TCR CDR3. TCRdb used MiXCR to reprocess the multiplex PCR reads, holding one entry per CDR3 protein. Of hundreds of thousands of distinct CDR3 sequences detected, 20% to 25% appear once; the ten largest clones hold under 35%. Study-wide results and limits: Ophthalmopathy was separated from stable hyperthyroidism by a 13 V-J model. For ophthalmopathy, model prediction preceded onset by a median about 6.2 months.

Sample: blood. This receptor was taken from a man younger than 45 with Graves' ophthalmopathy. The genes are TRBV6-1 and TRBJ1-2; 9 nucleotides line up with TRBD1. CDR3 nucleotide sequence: TGTGCCAGCAGCGATCGACAGGGGGAGATTGGCTATGGCTACACCTTC. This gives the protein CASSDRQGEIGYGYTF.